These 24 T cell receptor beta chains share one sample of origin, sequenced in a study of cytomegalovirus exposure and HLA in healthy donors (dated by TCRdb to 2017 to 2019). Library prep was done by the immunoSEQ multiplex PCR assay. The multiplex PCR relied on a mix of 60 forward primers for TCR Vbeta segments and 13 reverse primers for TCR Jbeta segments. Not all clones reach the TCRdb copy of this immuneACCESS table, which keeps in-frame sequences only. Checked studies attribute under half of the gap to unresolved V genes and leave the rest unexplained. Counted in this sample were some 120,000 clones; 75% to 85% of them appeared once. The ten largest make up roughly 9% of the sample. Material: PBMCs. The receptor set was obtained from a woman aged 50 to 60 in good health and CMV-seropositive.

The gene calls are TRBV28 and TRBJ1-1; D not certain. The V gene lost 5 bases and the J gene lost 0 bases, with 13 bases spanning the gap. In germline, CDR1 is MDHEN, CDR2 SYDVKM. The CDR3 loop spans 15 amino acids. The CDR3 DNA reads as TGTGCCAGCAGTATATACGGGATGATGAACACTGAAGCTTTCTTT. Encoded protein: CASSIYGMMNTEAFF.

This sequence joins TRBV9 and TRBJ2-1; 11 bases match TRBD2. The CDR3 loop spans 15 amino acids. V lost 2 bases and J lost 6; bases outside the gene matches: 4. The germline V gene has CDR1 SGDLS and CDR2 YYNGEE. The CDR3, as DNA: TGTGCCAGCAGCGTTAGCGGGGGGGCGTTCAATGAGCAGTTCTTC. Its translation: CASSVSGGAFNEQFF.

The chain combines TRBV29-1 with TRBJ2-5, with a possible D match to TRBD2 (7 bases). The length of the CDR3 is 11 residues. Per germline, CDR1 SQVTM and CDR2 ANQGSEA. Trimming cost V 7 bases and J 9 bases, with 15 bases left between them. CDR3 coding DNA: TGCAGCGCAGCTAGGGGGGGGGCCCAGTACTTC. It is translated as CSAARGGAQYF.

The chain joins TRBV7-9 to TRBJ2-1, with no clear D. CDR3 length: 11 amino acids. Germline V gene lookup returns CDR1 SEHNR and CDR2 FQNEAQ (reference sequence). V was trimmed by 3 bases and J by 8 bases, leaving 5 bases between them. CDR3 nucleotide sequence: TGTGCCAGCAGCTTTGTCGATGAGCAGTTCTTC. This codes for CASSFVDEQFF.

V gene TRBV19 combines with J gene TRBJ2-3; maybe TRBD2 (5 bases). CDR1 is LNHDA and CDR2 is SQIVND in the germline V gene (reference sequence). The CDR3 is made up of 12 amino acids. V shed 10 bases and J shed 2 bases, with 10 bases lying between them. CDR3 amino acids: CANPGDTDTQYF. The DNA of the CDR3 is TGTGCCAACCCCGGGGACACAGATACGCAGTATTTT.

This rearrangement joins TRBV2 to TRBJ2-7; D is undetermined. There are 12 residues in the CDR3. Germline CDR1 reads SNHLY; CDR2 reads FYNNEI. Trimming took off 6 bases at V and 6 bases at J, with 12 bases between the two ends. CDR3 nucleotides: TGTGCCAGCAGACGTGACACCGCCGAGCAGTACTTC. The encoded protein is CASRRDTAEQYF.

V usage is TRBV25-1 and J usage is TRBJ2-7, with 7 bases aligning to TRBD1. The length of the CDR3 is 14 residues. CDR1 and CDR2 (germline): MGHDK, SYGVNS. Trimming removed 3 bases from V and 2 bases from J; junction bases left unmatched: 4. The CDR3 region is CASSDPGQPYEQYF. The CDR3 DNA reads TGTGCCAGCAGTGATCCGGGACAGCCCTACGAGCAGTACTTC.

CDR3 in DNA: TGCGCCAGCAATTTCGAGGGGGGGGTAGCCAAAAACATTCAGTACTTC. It yields the protein CASNFEGGVAKNIQYF. The chain is built from TRBV23-1 and TRBJ2-4; D perhaps matches TRBD2 (7 bases). TRBV23-1 is noted as an ORF with a role that remains uncertain. V dropped 7 bases and J dropped 0 bases, with 16 bases sitting between them. This CDR3 has 16 amino acids.

This clone was picked up a small number of times. The chain uses TRBV30 and TRBJ2-3; TRBD2 is a possible D gene (5 bases). Germline CDR1 and CDR2: GTSNPN and SVGIG (reference sequence). The CDR3 extends over 15 amino acids. Trimming cost V 1 base and J 4 bases, with 15 bases left between them. Here the CDR3 DNA reads TGTGCCTGGAGTGGCCCGGGATGGAGCGCAGATACGCAGTATTTT. Translated, it gives CAWSGPGWSADTQYF.

This clone turned up a few times. V is TRBV11-2 and J is TRBJ1-1, with a weak D call TRBD1 (5 bases). V was pared by 3 bases and J by 5 bases, with 16 bases between. The CDR3 runs to 15 residues. Germline CDR1 SGHAT, CDR2 FQNNGV. The CDR3, as DNA: TGTGCCAGCAGCTTCCGGGTGGGGGGTCTGACTGAAGCTTTCTTT. Encoded protein: CASSFRVGGLTEAFF.

The rearrangement links TRBV27 to TRBJ1-2; perhaps TRBD1 as D (6 bases). Trimming removed 1 base at V and 8 bases at J, with 20 bases between. This CDR3 comprises 16 residues. The V gene's germline CDR1 is MNHEY and CDR2 SMNVEV (reference sequence). The DNA of the CDR3 is TGTGCCAGCAGTTTATTGTTAGCGGGGGCGGCGGGCGGCTACACCTTC. The encoded protein is CASSLLLAGAAGGYTF.

The chain uses TRBV21-1 and TRBJ1-1; the table gives TRBD1 as D, unverified against the DNA. TRBV21-1 corresponds to a pseudogene. The CDR3 totals 18 residues. The CDR3 loop is CASSITPGHLLMNTEAFF. In nucleotides, the CDR3 is TGTGCCAGCAGCATAACCCCGGGACACTTACTCATGAACACTGAAGCTTTCTTT.

The chain couples TRBV6-1 to TRBJ1-2; D is unclear. V was clipped by 6 bases and J by 8 bases, with 10 bases between them. Germline V gene lookup returns CDR1 MNHNS and CDR2 SASEGT. The CDR3 consists of 11 residues. CDR3 amino acids: CASSDKRGYTF. CDR3 bases: TGTGCCAGCAGCGACAAGCGGGGCTACACCTTC.

This clone was seen a single time. This chain joins TRBV9 and TRBJ1-2, with 10 nucleotides matching TRBD1. Per germline, CDR1 SGDLS and CDR2 YYNGEE. With V trimmed by 3 bases and J by 6 bases, 8 bases remained unmatched. The CDR3 is made up of 15 amino acids. CDR3 residues: CASSERQGARDGYTF. CDR3 nucleotides: TGTGCCAGCAGCGAAAGACAGGGGGCGCGGGATGGCTACACCTTC.

The chain links TRBV9 to TRBJ2-7; tentative D call: TRBD1 (7 bases). The CDR3 loop spans 14 amino acids. Looked up from germline, CDR1 is SGDLS and CDR2 is YYNGEE. Trimming cost V 5 bases and J 7 bases, with 19 bases left between them. The CDR3 protein is CASSTGEDRWEQYF. In DNA form, the CDR3 reads TGTGCCAGCAGTACAGGGGAGGATCGATGGGAGCAGTACTTC.

The gene calls are TRBV9 and TRBJ2-1; D gene unclear. The CDR3 consists of 15 residues. The germline V and J ends were trimmed by 8 bases and 4 bases, with 19 bases remaining between them. Germline V gene data show CDR1 as SGDLS and CDR2 as YYNGEE. CDR3 protein: CASSPKLTGYNEQFF. The CDR3 coding sequence is TGTGCCAGTTCCCCTAAGTTAACCGGGTACAATGAGCAGTTCTTC.

The J gene is TRBJ2-7, the V gene TRBV21-1; no check of the table's D call, TRBD2, against the DNA was made. TRBV21-1 is a pseudogene. There are 14 residues in the CDR3. The CDR3 DNA follows: TGTGCCAGCACCCGGGGGGACACCCCGATAGAGCAGTACTTC. Its translation is CASTRGDTPIEQYF.

This chain links TRBV4-1 with TRBJ2-5, with a possible D match to TRBD1 (6 bases). Germline CDR1 is MGHRA and CDR2 is YSYEKL. V lost 1 base and J lost 2, with 11 bases in between. The CDR3 covers 15 residues. The CDR3 sequence is CASSQGNRDQETQYF. CDR3 nucleotides: TGCGCCAGCAGCCAAGGGAACAGGGATCAAGAGACCCAGTACTTC.

The rearrangement joins TRBV5-4 to TRBJ2-7; 7 bases fit TRBD2. Trimming removed 0 bases from V and 4 bases from J; junction bases left unmatched: 13. The CDR3 contains 17 residues. Germline CDR1 SGHNT, CDR2 YYREEE (reference sequence). CDR3 nucleotide sequence: TGTGCCAGCAGCTTGGGCCCGGGAAGCGGGGCTAATTACGAGCAGTACTTC. Encoded protein: CASSLGPGSGANYEQYF.

This sequence joins TRBV4-2 and TRBJ2-3; possibly TRBD1 for D (5 bases). The CDR3 is 15 amino acids. V lost 1 base, J lost 7 bases, and 15 bases lay in between. Per the germline V gene, CDR1 is LGHNA and CDR2 is YNFKEQ. The CDR3 loop is CASSQVLQGLNTQYF. The CDR3 coding sequence is TGTGCCAGCAGCCAAGTTCTCCAGGGCTTGAATACGCAGTATTTT.

The table lists this clone with a count of one. The same CDR3 arises from other DNA sequences in this sample as well. CDR3 amino acids: CASSLAGETQYF. The CDR3 DNA follows: TGCGCCAGCAGCTTGGCCGGAGAGACCCAGTACTTC. J is TRBJ2-5 and V is TRBV5-1; unclear D gene. Trimming left V 0 bases short and J 4 bases short, with 4 bases between. Germline values: CDR1 SGHRS, CDR2 YFSETQ. The CDR3 runs to 12 residues.

This clone was recorded only once. Written as DNA, the CDR3 is TGTGCCTGGAGTGTGGCTCAGGGCTGGAATGAGCAGTTCTTC. Residues: CAWSVAQGWNEQFF. The chain uses TRBV30 and TRBJ2-1; tentative D call: TRBD1 (5 bases). V dropped 0 bases and J dropped 7 bases, with 13 bases sitting between them. The CDR3 covers 14 residues. The germline V gene has CDR1 GTSNPN and CDR2 SVGIG (reference sequence).

A few counts support this clone. V usage is TRBV9 and J usage is TRBJ2-7, with 9 bases aligning to TRBD2. The V gene end was trimmed by 0 bases and the J gene end by 3 bases; junction bases not matched to a gene: 4. The CDR3 spans 15 residues. Germline V lookup: CDR1 SGDLS, CDR2 YYNGEE. The CDR3 here is CASSVGGGVLYEQYF. The CDR3 region has the DNA TGTGCCAGCAGCGTAGGCGGGGGGGTTCTCTACGAGCAGTACTTC.

The J gene is TRBJ1-1, the V gene TRBV5-8; D call uncertain. From germline, CDR1 is SGHTS and CDR2 YDEGEE. There are 13 residues in the CDR3. With 4 bases removed from V and 4 bases from J, the gap between germline ends came to 11 bases. The CDR3 loop is CASSPGIGTEAFF. CDR3 DNA sequence: TGTGCCAGCAGCCCCGGGATTGGCACTGAAGCTTTCTTT.